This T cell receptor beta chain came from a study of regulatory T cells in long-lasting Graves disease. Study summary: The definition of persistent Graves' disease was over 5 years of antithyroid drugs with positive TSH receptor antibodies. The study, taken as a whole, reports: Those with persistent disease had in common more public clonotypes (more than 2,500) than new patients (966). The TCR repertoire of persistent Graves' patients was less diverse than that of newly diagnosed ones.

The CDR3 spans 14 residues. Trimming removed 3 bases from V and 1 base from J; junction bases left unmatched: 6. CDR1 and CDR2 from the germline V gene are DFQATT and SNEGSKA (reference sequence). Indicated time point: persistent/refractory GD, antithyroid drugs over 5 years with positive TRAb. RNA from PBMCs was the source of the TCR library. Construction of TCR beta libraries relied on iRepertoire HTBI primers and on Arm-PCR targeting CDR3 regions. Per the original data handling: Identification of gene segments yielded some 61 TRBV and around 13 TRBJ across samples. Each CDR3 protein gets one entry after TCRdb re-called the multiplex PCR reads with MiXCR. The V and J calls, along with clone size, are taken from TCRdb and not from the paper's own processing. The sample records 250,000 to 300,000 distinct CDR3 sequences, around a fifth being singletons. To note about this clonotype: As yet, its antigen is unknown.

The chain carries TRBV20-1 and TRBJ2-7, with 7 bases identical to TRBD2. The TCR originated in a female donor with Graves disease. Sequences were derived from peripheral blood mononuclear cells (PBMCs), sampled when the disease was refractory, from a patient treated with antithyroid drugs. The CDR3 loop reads CSARGGRHSYEQYF. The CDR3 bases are TGCAGTGCTAGGGGAGGGCGGCATTCCTACGAGCAGTACTTC.